This passage covers 21 T cell receptor beta chains from one sample sequenced in a study of blood T cell repertoires in COVID-19. Sequenced by immunoSEQ multiplex PCR; TCRdb stores in-frame clones only, minus some. Here the sample spans 360,000 or so clones, around 83% being singletons. Sequencing used PBMCs or T cells enriched from blood (not recorded which). These receptors originate from a woman in her fifties or sixties who had recovered from COVID-19.

DNA for the CDR3: TGCGCCAGCAGCTTGTCGCAGGGGGCAGAATACGAGCAGTACTTC. Protein sequence: CASSLSQGAEYEQYF. This chain connects TRBV5-1 to TRBJ2-7, with 8 bases lining up with TRBD1. V trimming: 1 base; J trimming: 4 bases; junction bases outside the gene matches: 7. Germline lookup yields CDR1 SGHRS and CDR2 YFSETQ. The CDR3 totals 15 residues.

The rearrangement joins TRBV7-2 to TRBJ2-7; 8 bases fit TRBD1. In germline, CDR1 is SGHTA, CDR2 FQGNSA. V lost 5 bases to trimming and J lost 7 bases; unmatched junction nucleotides: 10. The CDR3 consists of 14 residues. CDR3 sequence reads: CASSGRTGMGEQYF. The DNA of the CDR3 is TGTGCCAGCAGCGGACGGACAGGGATGGGGGAGCAGTACTTC.

The CDR3 DNA sequence: TGTGCCAGCAGCTTGTTTTCCAGGAATTCGAACACCGGGGAGCTGTTTTTT. This codes for CASSLFSRNSNTGELFF. V and J are TRBV11-3 and TRBJ2-2; D is unclear. The V gene lost 3 bases and the J gene lost 0 bases, with 14 bases spanning the gap. The CDR3 totals 17 residues. The V gene's germline CDR1 is SGHNT and CDR2 YENEEA.

This sequence joins TRBV30 and TRBJ2-1; tentative D call: TRBD2 (7 bases). The CDR3 runs to 14 residues. The germline V gene has CDR1 GTSNPN and CDR2 SVGIG (reference sequence). Deletions cut 5 bases from V and 4 bases from J, with 15 bases between. The CDR3 DNA sequence: TGTGCCTGGGATTCGGGGGGACAATACAATGAGCAGTTCTTC. It codes for CAWDSGGQYNEQFF.

This chain uses TRBV19 with TRBJ1-2; 8 bases are a match to TRBD1. CDR3 length equals 13 residues. The trim removed 5 bases at V and 3 bases at J, leaving 2 bases unmatched. CDR1 is LNHDA and CDR2 is SQIVND in the germline V gene (reference sequence). CDR3 nucleotides: TGTGCCAGTAGTCCACAGGGGGACTATGGCTACACCTTC. This sequence encodes CASSPQGDYGYTF.

The rearrangement joins TRBV5-4 to TRBJ1-6; 7 positions match TRBD1. The CDR3 consists of 15 residues. J was trimmed by 7 bases and V by 4 bases; bases with no gene match: 8. Germline assignment: CDR1 SGHNT and CDR2 YYREEE (reference sequence). CDR3 residues: CASSRTGTENSPLHF. DNA for the CDR3: TGTGCCAGCAGCCGGACCGGGACAGAGAATTCACCCCTCCACTTT.

This clone was seen once. The chain couples TRBV5-1 to TRBJ2-1; possibly TRBD2 for D (5 bases). Germline V gives CDR1 SGHRS, CDR2 YFSETQ. Trimming left V 0 bases short and J 4 bases short, with 11 bases between. The CDR3 extends over 15 amino acids. CDR3 coding DNA: TGCGCCAGCAGCTTGGCGCCGGGGAGTTACAATGAGCAGTTCTTC. Amino acids: CASSLAPGSYNEQFF.

The J gene is TRBJ1-1, the V gene TRBV19, with TRBD1 identical over 7 bases. This CDR3 has 15 residues. The germline V gene encodes CDR1 LNHDA and CDR2 SQIVND (reference sequence). Trimming took 5 bases from V and 0 from J; bases not matched to a gene: 6. For the CDR3, the DNA is TGTGCCAGTAGTTCACAGGGGAGGCTGAACACTGAAGCTTTCTTT. This encodes CASSSQGRLNTEAFF.

The chain links TRBV30 to TRBJ2-7; 16 bases line up with TRBD2. With V trimmed by 8 bases and J by 2 bases, 3 bases remained unmatched. This CDR3 has 14 residues. CDR1 and CDR2 (germline): GTSNPN, SVGIG (reference sequence). The CDR3 nucleotides read TGTGCCGGGGGACTAGCGGGAGGGGCCTACGAGCAGTACTTC. Translation gives CAGGLAGGAYEQYF.

V usage is TRBV2 and J usage is TRBJ2-7, with 9 bases fitting TRBD2. Germline trimming cut 1 base from V and 0 bases from J; bases unmatched to any gene: 1. CDR1 is SNHLY and CDR2 is FYNNEI in the germline V gene. The CDR3 runs to 15 residues. The CDR3 loop is CASSEVAGASYEQYF. In nucleotides, the CDR3 is TGTGCCAGCAGTGAAGTAGCGGGAGCCTCCTACGAGCAGTACTTC.

This chain uses TRBV30 with TRBJ2-5, with 11 bases that match TRBD2. Trimming took 5 bases from V and 7 from J; bases not matched to a gene: 15. CDR3 size: 16 residues. Looked up from germline, CDR1 is GTSNPN and CDR2 is SVGIG (reference sequence). The CDR3 spells CAWDGASGGFSWTQYF. The CDR3 coding sequence is TGTGCCTGGGATGGTGCTAGCGGGGGGTTTAGTTGGACCCAGTACTTC.

V is TRBV12-3 or TRBV12-4 and J is TRBJ1-1, with D uncertain. The CDR3 is 11 residues long. Trimming left V 5 bases short and J 4 bases short, with 5 bases between. In DNA form, the CDR3 reads TGTGCCAGCAGTCAAATCACTGAAGCTTTCTTT. Its protein product is CASSQITEAFF.

The chain combines TRBV4-3 with TRBJ2-3, with 8 positions matching TRBD2. The CDR3 has 16 amino acids. Germline trimming cut 1 base from V and 3 bases from J; bases unmatched to any gene: 6. CDR1 is LGHNA, CDR2 YSLEER, per germline. The CDR3 reads CASSQGITGGTDTQYF. CDR3 bases: TGCGCCAGCAGCCAAGGAATCACGGGAGGGACAGATACGCAGTATTTT.

CDR3: CASSPGLGSQYF. In nucleotides, the CDR3 is TGTGCCAGCAGCCCGGGACTAGGTTCCCAGTACTTC. V is TRBV7-2 and J is TRBJ2-5, with 8 bases aligning to TRBD2. CDR1 SGHTA and CDR2 FQGNSA come from the germline V gene. The CDR3 totals 12 residues. J gave up 9 bases and V 5 bases, and 5 bases lay outside the gene matches.

The genes are TRBV2 and TRBJ1-2; TRBD1 matches at 9 bases. Germline V lookup: CDR1 SNHLY, CDR2 FYNNEI. CDR3 length: 13 residues. Trimming cost V 8 bases and J 8 bases; bases outside gene matches: 9. In nucleotides, the CDR3 is TGTGCCAGCCTACCCGGACAGGGGTCGGGCTACACCTTC. As protein: CASLPGQGSGYTF.

This clone was detected a few times. The chain combines TRBV29-1 with TRBJ1-1; 9 bases map to TRBD1. Germline CDR1 and CDR2: SQVTM and ANQGSEA. J was trimmed by 4 bases and V by 3 bases; bases with no gene match: 12. The CDR3 runs to 16 residues. The CDR3 DNA reads as TGCAGCGTTGAGGGTAGGGACAGGGTCTTGGGCACTGAAGCTTTCTTT. Translated: CSVEGRDRVLGTEAFF. Drawing the rest from reference TRBV29-1 and TRBJ1-1, the complete variable domain is SAVISQKPSRDICQRGTSLTIQCQVDSQVTMMFWYRQQPGQSLTLIATANQGSEATYESGFVIDKFPISRPNLTFSTLTVSNMSPEDSSIYLCSVEGRDRVLGTEAFFGQGTRLTVV.

V and J are TRBV27 and TRBJ1-2, with no clear D. The germline V and J ends were trimmed by 0 bases and 5 bases, with 10 bases remaining between them. CDR3 length equals 14 residues. From germline, CDR1 is MNHEY and CDR2 SMNVEV (reference sequence). CDR3 region: CASSLSGTTYGYTF. The CDR3 coding sequence is TGTGCCAGCAGTTTATCGGGCACCACATATGGCTACACCTTC.

This chain uses TRBV19 with TRBJ1-1; D is ambiguous. Trimming stripped 3 bases from V and 10 bases from J, with 12 bases between. CDR3 size: 12 residues. Looked up from germline, CDR1 is LNHDA and CDR2 is SQIVND (reference sequence). The CDR3 DNA reads TGTGCCAGTAGTATTGAGAGGGTCGGAGCTTTCTTT. Amino acid sequence: CASSIERVGAFF.

V and J are TRBV5-1 and TRBJ2-7; 9 nucleotides agree with TRBD1. This CDR3 is built from 16 residues. Trimming at V came to 1 base and at J to 8 bases, leaving 13 bases not matched to a gene. The germline V gene has CDR1 SGHRS and CDR2 YFSETQ. The CDR3 bases are TGCGCCAGCAGCTTGAATCCCGGGACAGGGCTCAATAAGCAGTACTTC. Translating it yields CASSLNPGTGLNKQYF.

This rearrangement joins TRBV9 to TRBJ1-2; D gene uncertain. Germline loops: CDR1 SGDLS, CDR2 YYNGEE. The V end lost 0 bases, the J end lost 4 bases, and 10 bases lay between the germline ends. The CDR3 contains 14 residues. CDR3 sequence reads: CASSVASEVYGYTF. The CDR3 DNA reads as TGTGCCAGCAGCGTAGCTTCGGAGGTCTATGGCTACACCTTC.

This clone was observed once. The chain is built from TRBV5-6 and TRBJ1-2; perhaps TRBD1 as D (5 bases). The germline gives CDR1 SGHDT, CDR2 YYEEEE. The CDR3 has 14 residues. Trimming removed 5 bases from V and 4 bases from J, with 15 bases in between. CDR3 residues: CASSPGRGIYGYTF. The DNA of the CDR3 is TGTGCCAGCAGTCCCGGGCGGGGGATCTATGGCTACACCTTC.